This T cell receptor (beta chain) comes out of a study of blood T cell repertoires in COVID-19. The protocol was immunoSEQ multiplex PCR, while the TCRdb copy is restricted to in-frame clones and leaves out a portion. Of about 410,000 clones listed, about 88% are singletons. The CDR3 spans 14 residues. Trimming removed 5 bases at V and 1 base at J, with 10 bases between. Germline V gene lookup returns CDR1 MNHEY and CDR2 SMNVEV (reference sequence). The TCR originated in a woman aged 40 to 50 with COVID-19, enrolled during active disease. The sequenced material came from peripheral blood. V gene TRBV27 combines with J gene TRBJ2-3; tentative D call: TRBD2 (5 bases). The chain's CDR3 is CASSERSGTDTQYF. The CDR3 region has the DNA TGTGCCAGCAGTGAGCGGTCTGGCACAGATACGCAGTATTTT.